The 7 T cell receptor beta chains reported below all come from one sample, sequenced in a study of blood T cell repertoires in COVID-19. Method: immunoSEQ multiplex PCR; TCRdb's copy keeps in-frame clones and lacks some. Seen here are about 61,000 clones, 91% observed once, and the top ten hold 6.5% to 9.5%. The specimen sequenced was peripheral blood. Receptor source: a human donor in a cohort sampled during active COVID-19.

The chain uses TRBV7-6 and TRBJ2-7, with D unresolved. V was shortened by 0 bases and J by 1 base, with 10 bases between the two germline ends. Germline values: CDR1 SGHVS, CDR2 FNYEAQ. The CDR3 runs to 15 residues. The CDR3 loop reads CASSLALGSSYEQYF. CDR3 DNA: TGTGCCAGCAGCTTAGCCTTGGGCAGTTCCTACGAGCAGTACTTC.

The CDR3 DNA sequence: TGTGCCAGCAGCTCTAACAGGGTAAGGAGCACTGAAGCTTTCTTT. It specifies CASSSNRVRSTEAFF. The chain carries TRBV7-2 and TRBJ1-1, with D possibly being TRBD1 (6 bases). The germline V gene encodes CDR1 SGHTA and CDR2 FQGNSA. V lost 4 bases and J lost 4, with 16 bases in between. The CDR3 is 15 amino acids. The whole variable domain, remainder taken from reference TRBV7-2 and TRBJ1-1, is GAGVSQSPSNKVTEKGKDVELRCDPISGHTALYWYRQSLGQGLEFLIYFQGNSAPDKSGLPSDRFSAERTGGSVSTLTIQRTQQEDSAVYLCASSSNRVRSTEAFFGQGTRLTVV.

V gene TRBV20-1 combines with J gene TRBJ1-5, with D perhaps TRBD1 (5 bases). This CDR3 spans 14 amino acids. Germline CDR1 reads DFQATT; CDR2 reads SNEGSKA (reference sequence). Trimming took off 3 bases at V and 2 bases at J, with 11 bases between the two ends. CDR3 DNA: TGCAGTGCTAGTGTCGGGGGTGGCAATCAGCCCCAGCATTTT. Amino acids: CSASVGGGNQPQHF.

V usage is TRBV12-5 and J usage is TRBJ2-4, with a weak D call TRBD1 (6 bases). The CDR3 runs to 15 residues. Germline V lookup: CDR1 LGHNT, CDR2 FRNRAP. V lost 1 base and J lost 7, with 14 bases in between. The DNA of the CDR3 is TGTGCTAGTGGTTTGGGTCGGGTGAGGGGGAACATTCAGTACTTC. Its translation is CASGLGRVRGNIQYF.

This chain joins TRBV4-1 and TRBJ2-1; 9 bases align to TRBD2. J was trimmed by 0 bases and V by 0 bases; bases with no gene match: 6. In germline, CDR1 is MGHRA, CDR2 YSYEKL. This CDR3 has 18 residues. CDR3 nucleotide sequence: TGCGCCAGCAGCCAAGATGGAGCGGGGGGCCACTCCTACAATGAGCAGTTCTTC. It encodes CASSQDGAGGHSYNEQFF.

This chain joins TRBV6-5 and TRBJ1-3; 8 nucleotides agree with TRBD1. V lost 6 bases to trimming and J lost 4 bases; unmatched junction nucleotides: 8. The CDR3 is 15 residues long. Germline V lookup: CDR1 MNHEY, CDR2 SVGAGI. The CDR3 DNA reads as TGTGCCAGCAGAATTGACAGGGGTACAGGAAACACCATATATTTT. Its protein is CASRIDRGTGNTIYF.

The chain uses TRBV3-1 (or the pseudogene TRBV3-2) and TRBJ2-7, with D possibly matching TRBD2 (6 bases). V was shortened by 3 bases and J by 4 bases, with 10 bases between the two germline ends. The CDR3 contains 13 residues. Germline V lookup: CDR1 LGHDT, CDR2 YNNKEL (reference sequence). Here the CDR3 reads CASSHQTRYEQYF. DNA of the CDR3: TGTGCCAGCAGCCATCAGACTAGGTACGAGCAGTACTTC.